These 18 T cell receptor beta chains were all obtained from the same sample, sequenced in a study of blood T cell repertoires in COVID-19. Clones were sequenced by immunoSEQ multiplex PCR, and TCRdb holds only the in-frame ones, with some missing. The data show roughly 300,000 clones, over 75% seen once. Sequencing was done on a sample of peripheral blood. The source is a human donor in a cohort sampled during active COVID-19.

The gene calls are TRBV5-8 and TRBJ1-6, with 11 positions matching TRBD1. The CDR3 is 14 amino acids. Trimming removed 2 bases from V and 9 bases from J; junction bases left unmatched: 1. Germline CDR1 reads SGHTS; CDR2 reads YDEGEE. CDR3 sequence reads: CASSFGTGGSPLHF. The CDR3 DNA reads as TGTGCCAGCAGCTTTGGGACAGGGGGTTCACCCCTCCACTTT. Variable domain in full (rest from reference TRBV5-8 and TRBJ1-6): EAGVTQSPTHLIKTRGQQATLRCSPISGHTSVYWYQQALGLGLQFLLWYDEGEERNRGNFPPRFSGRQFPNYSSELNVNALELEDSALYLCASSFGTGGSPLHFGNGTRLTVT.

The V call is TRBV9, the J call TRBJ2-7; a weak D match, TRBD2 (5 bases). The V end lost 0 bases, the J end lost 6 bases, and 13 bases lay between the germline ends. CDR3 length: 14 residues. Germline CDR1 SGDLS, CDR2 YYNGEE. CDR3 residues: CASSVGGGPLEQYF. The CDR3 DNA sequence: TGTGCCAGCAGCGTAGGAGGCGGGCCTCTCGAGCAGTACTTC.

The chain recombines TRBV7-3 with TRBJ1-2; tentative D call: TRBD1 (6 bases). Germline assignment: CDR1 SGHTA and CDR2 FQGTGA. The CDR3 runs 13 residues. Trimming shortened V by 5 bases and J by 5 bases, and 12 bases separated the two germline ends. Written as DNA, the CDR3 is TGTGCCAGCAGCGCTGCAGGGGCGTATGGCTACACCTTC. This gives the protein CASSAAGAYGYTF.

The chain combines TRBV20-1 with TRBJ2-5, with TRBD1 as a possible D gene (6 bases). Germline V gene sequence: CDR1 DFQATT, CDR2 SNEGSKA (reference sequence). CDR3 length: 11 residues. V lost 5 bases and J 7 bases, leaving 11 bases between the germline ends. CDR3: CSAGGFLTQYF. The CDR3 DNA sequence: TGCAGTGCTGGGGGCTTTCTGACCCAGTACTTC.

The chain uses TRBV7-3 and TRBJ1-1; D may be TRBD1 (6 bases). The germline gives CDR1 SGHTA, CDR2 FQGTGA. Deletions cut 5 bases from V and 10 bases from J, with 14 bases between. The CDR3 is 12 residues long. The CDR3 DNA reads TGTGCCAGCAGCGGCAACAGGGCGGCAGCTTTCTTT. Protein sequence: CASSGNRAAAFF.

The count of this clone is one. V gene TRBV29-1 combines with J gene TRBJ2-1, with 7 nucleotides matching TRBD2. The CDR3 has 13 residues. Germline V gene sequence: CDR1 SQVTM, CDR2 ANQGSEA. Losses at the gene ends were 3 bases for V and 2 bases for J; bases not matched to a gene: 1. This CDR3 is CSVEAGAYNEQFF. In DNA, the CDR3 is TGCAGCGTTGAGGCGGGGGCCTACAATGAGCAGTTCTTC.

This sequence joins TRBV18 and TRBJ2-3, with 8 bases aligning to TRBD2. From germline, CDR1 is KGHSH and CDR2 LQKENI. This CDR3 region has 16 residues. V was pared by 6 bases and J by 4 bases, with 12 bases of the junction left unmatched. The CDR3 is CASSAAASGGPDTQYF. CDR3 DNA sequence: TGTGCCAGCTCGGCGGCAGCGAGCGGGGGTCCAGATACGCAGTATTTT. The variable domain in full, with the rest retrieved from reference TRBV18 and TRBJ2-3, is NAGVMQNPRHLVRRRGQEARLRCSPMKGHSHVYWYRQLPEEGLKFMVYLQKENIIDESGMPKERFSAEFPKEGPSILRIQQVVRGDSAAYFCASSAAASGGPDTQYFGPGTRLTVL.

The chain links TRBV11-2 to TRBJ2-1; 7 bases match TRBD1. V gave up 9 bases and J gave up 7 bases; unmatched junction bases: 6. Germline V gene sequence: CDR1 SGHAT, CDR2 FQNNGV. The CDR3 sequence is 12 residues long. CDR3 coding DNA: TGTGCCAGAGGGGGCGCTAGGAATGAGCAGTTCTTC. It yields the protein CARGGARNEQFF.

The chain has TRBV9 and TRBJ2-2; 10 bases are a match to TRBD2. The length of the CDR3 is 16 residues. The germline V gene has CDR1 SGDLS and CDR2 YYNGEE. After removal of 3 bases from V and 5 bases from J, the junction contained 7 bases not matched to a gene. CDR3 sequence: CASSASSGGVTGELFF. The CDR3 bases are TGTGCCAGCAGCGCCAGCAGCGGGGGGGTTACCGGGGAGCTGTTTTTT.

The chain employs TRBV9 and TRBJ2-1; 9 nucleotides align to TRBD2. Looked up from germline, CDR1 is SGDLS and CDR2 is YYNGEE. The CDR3 extends over 15 amino acids. The junction had 12 bases not matched to a gene; V was cut back by 3 bases and J by 11 bases. CDR3 nucleotides: TGTGCCAGCAGCGGCATCAAGCGGGGGGAATTGCAGCAGTTCTTC. Its protein is CASSGIKRGELQQFF.

The rearrangement links TRBV6-5 to TRBJ1-2; D not certain. The CDR3 runs to 15 residues. From germline, CDR1 is MNHEY and CDR2 SVGAGI. Trimming cost V 7 bases and J 1 base, with 16 bases left between them. The CDR3 sequence: CASIYGRSFNYGYTF. Written as DNA, the CDR3 is TGTGCCAGCATATACGGCAGGTCTTTTAACTATGGCTACACCTTC.

This clone was seen a single time. This CDR3 is also generated by other DNA sequences in the sample. V is TRBV5-1 and J is TRBJ2-7; D is unresolved. Germline V gene lookup returns CDR1 SGHRS and CDR2 YFSETQ. The V and J ends lost 7 bases and 0 bases respectively, with 8 bases between them. The length of the CDR3 is 12 residues. The DNA of the CDR3 is TGCGCCAGCTCCCTCGTCTCCTACGAGCAGTACTTC. Translated, it gives CASSLVSYEQYF.

This chain uses TRBV6-1 with TRBJ1-2; D may be TRBD1 (5 bases). Germline V gives CDR1 MNHNS, CDR2 SASEGT. V lost 3 bases, J lost 0 bases, and 11 bases lay in between. The CDR3 has 15 residues. The CDR3 coding sequence is TGTGCCAGCAGTGAGGGGCAGAGAGCTAACTATGGCTACACCTTC. This gives the protein CASSEGQRANYGYTF.

This clone was seen once. This chain links TRBV18 with TRBJ1-2; TRBD1 agrees at 9 bases. Germline-derived CDR1 and CDR2 are KGHSH and LQKENI. CDR3 size: 15 residues. The V segment lost 3 bases and the J segment 7 bases; nucleotides outside the gene matches: 9. The CDR3 DNA reads TGTGCCAGCTCACCTAGTCCCGGGACAGGGAGTGGCTACACCTTC. This translates into CASSPSPGTGSGYTF.

The gene calls are TRBV19 and TRBJ1-1; no clear D gene. In germline, CDR1 is LNHDA, CDR2 SQIVND (reference sequence). V lost 6 bases to trimming and J lost 1 base, with 15 bases between them. The CDR3 runs to 15 residues. The DNA of the CDR3 is TGTGCCAGTAGAACGGTGGGAGCGAAGAACACTGAAGCTTTCTTT. Encoded protein: CASRTVGAKNTEAFF.

V usage is TRBV30 and J usage is TRBJ1-3, with D maybe TRBD1 (5 bases). In germline, CDR1 is GTSNPN, CDR2 SVGIG (reference sequence). Trimming took 2 bases from V and 8 from J, leaving 7 bases between them. The CDR3 sequence is 11 residues long. CDR3 in amino acids: CAWSRGYTIYF. CDR3 coding DNA: TGTGCCTGGAGTAGGGGTTACACCATATATTTT.

This chain's CDR3 is CASSYVQGAPEAFF. The CDR3 coding sequence is TGTGCCAGCAGTTATGTACAGGGGGCGCCTGAAGCTTTCTTT. The V gene is TRBV6-6, the J gene TRBJ1-1; TRBD1 aligns across 9 bases. Per germline, CDR1 MNHNY and CDR2 SVGAGI (reference sequence). The ends lost 3 bases at V and 6 bases at J; junction bases unmatched: 5. The CDR3 totals 14 residues.

CDR3 bases: TGTGCCAGCAGCTTTTGGCGGGATACCTATGGCTACACCTTC. Protein: CASSFWRDTYGYTF. The V and J genes are TRBV5-6 and TRBJ1-2, with D hard to call. The V gene lost 2 bases and the J gene lost 4 bases, with 12 bases spanning the gap. The germline CDR1 and CDR2 sequences are SGHDT and YYEEEE. The CDR3 runs 14 residues.